The 5 T cell receptor beta chains presented below share a single source sample, sequenced in a study of radiotherapy plus CTLA-4 blockade in lung cancer. Generated by immunoSEQ multiplex PCR, the TCRdb table keeps only in-frame clones and is missing some. The sample includes approximately 85,000 clones, 70% to 90% of them seen just once. This specimen consisted of peripheral blood, obtained from a patient treated with radiotherapy plus ipilimumab. The origin of the receptors is a human donor with non-small cell lung cancer who had a partial response to radiotherapy plus ipilimumab.

The V call is TRBV7-9, the J call TRBJ2-2; D is unclear. The CDR3 contains 15 residues. Trimming removed 2 bases from V and 0 bases from J, with 7 bases in between. Per the germline V gene, CDR1 is SEHNR and CDR2 is FQNEAQ (reference sequence). The CDR3 sequence is CASSLHSPNTGELFF. CDR3 sequence (DNA): TGTGCCAGCAGCTTACACAGCCCGAACACCGGGGAGCTGTTTTTT.

The chain combines TRBV11-2 with TRBJ2-3, with 9 bases fitting TRBD2. J was trimmed by 6 bases and V by 5 bases; bases with no gene match: 12. CDR1 is SGHAT, CDR2 FQNNGV, per germline. The CDR3 totals 16 residues. CDR3 coding DNA: TGTGCCAGCAGCCTGAGACTAGCGGACCCCCTCGATACGCAGTATTTT. Translation gives CASSLRLADPLDTQYF.

The CDR3 DNA follows: TGTGCCAGCAGCTTAGGGACAGGGTATGGTGGCAATCAGCCCCAGCATTTT. It codes for CASSLGTGYGGNQPQHF. V gene TRBV7-9 combines with J gene TRBJ1-5, with 8 bases that match TRBD1. Germline V gives CDR1 SEHNR, CDR2 FQNEAQ (reference sequence). The CDR3 runs 17 residues. Germline trimming cut 1 base from V and 2 bases from J; bases unmatched to any gene: 7.

The chain has TRBV5-1 and TRBJ2-2; TRBD1 matches 7 bases. J lost 5 bases, V lost 4 bases, and 11 bases had no gene match. The germline CDR1 and CDR2 sequences are SGHRS and YFSETQ. The CDR3 sequence is 16 residues long. The CDR3 here is CASSRAAGGWTGELFF. DNA of the CDR3: TGCGCCAGCAGCCGCGCCGCAGGGGGTTGGACCGGGGAGCTGTTTTTT.

This clone came up once. The chain has TRBV30 and TRBJ1-1; the D gene is possibly TRBD1 (5 bases). This CDR3 contains 14 residues. Germline CDR1 and CDR2: GTSNPN and SVGIG (reference sequence). V lost 3 bases and J lost 0, with 11 bases in between. The CDR3 region has the DNA TGTGCCTGGAGGGTAAGGGGTGTGAACACTGAAGCTTTCTTT. This translates into CAWRVRGVNTEAFF. Full variable domain (outside the CDR3, taken from reference TRBV30 and TRBJ1-1): SQTIHQWPATLVQPVGSPLSLECTVEGTSNPNLYWYRQAAGRGLQLLFYSVGIGQISSEVPQNLSASRPQDRQFILSSKKLLLSDSGFYLCAWRVRGVNTEAFFGQGTRLTVV.